Listed below are T cell receptor beta chains from one sample, sequenced in a study of OX40 agonist ivuxolimab in advanced cancers. Profiling relied on immunoSEQ multiplex PCR, and the TCRdb table lists in-frame clones only, not all of them. Of approximately 97,000 clones listed, about 86% were seen once; the top ten hold more than 5%. The specimen comprised CD4+ or CD8+ T cells sorted from blood, sampled in a trial of the OX40 agonist ivuxolimab. The receptors originated from an adult with an advanced solid tumor such as melanoma, head and neck, liver or kidney cancer. Each CDR3 is given with its conserved first and last residue. The D gene is left open where the match is weak. Size tells how often a clone was seen (once, few, many) or the class of an expanded clone, and some rows leave it out.

abundance | d_gene | j_gene | v_gene | CDR3nt | CDR3aa
- | TRBD2 | TRBJ2-7 | TRBV4-2 | TGTGCCAGCAGCCAACCGACTAGCGGGAGCTACGAGCAGTACTTC | CASSQPTSGSYEQYF
- | - | TRBJ2-7 | TRBV27 | TGTGCCAGCAGTCCCCGCCCGTCTGGAAACGAGCAGTACTTC | CASSPRPSGNEQYF
- | - | TRBJ1-1 | TRBV30 | TGTGCCGGGACCGGGGCTGAAGCTTTCTTT | CAGTGAEAFF
- | - | TRBJ1-4 | TRBV9 | TGTGCCAGCAGCTACGGCCTCTCGACGGATGAAAAACTGTTTTTT | CASSYGLSTDEKLFF
- | - | TRBJ1-2 | TRBV29-1 | TGCAGCGTTTTTGACAGAAATGGCTACACCTTC | CSVFDRNGYTF
- | - | TRBJ2-5 | TRBV12-5 | TGTGCTAGTGGTTCGGAGGGGCCCCAGACCCAGTACTTC | CASGSEGPQTQYF
once | TRBD2 | TRBJ2-1 | TRBV7-3 | TGTGCCAGCAGCCCGAACGCCGGGACTAGCGGCAATGAGCAGTTCTTC | CASSPNAGTSGNEQFF
- | - | TRBJ2-1 | TRBV6-1 | TGTGCCAGCAGTCCCCAGGGGGGATCCTACAATGAGCAGTTCTTC | CASSPQGGSYNEQFF
few | - | TRBJ2-1 | TRBV18 | TGTGCCAGCTCACCGGACTACTCCTACAATGAGCAGTTCTTC | CASSPDYSYNEQFF
- | - | TRBJ1-1 | TRBV2 | TGTGCCAGCAGTCCCGGAGTTTTCTCCCCGAACACTGAAGCTTTCTTT | CASSPGVFSPNTEAFF
few | - | TRBJ2-7 | TRBV10-2 | TGCGCCAGCAGTCCAGTGGACAGTTCCTACGAGCAGTACTTC | CASSPVDSSYEQYF
- | - | TRBJ1-2 | TRBV6-1 | TGTGCCAGCATCGATGGGTTTTGGGGCTACACCTTC | CASIDGFWGYTF
- | TRBD2 | TRBJ2-7 | TRBV10-2 | TGCGCCAGCAGTGAAGGTCCTCTAGCGGGGGGTTCGGAGCAGTACTTC | CASSEGPLAGGSEQYF
- | - | TRBJ1-1 | TRBV7-9 | TGTGCCAGCAGCTTAGCGACAGTTCCCACTGAAGCTTTCTTT | CASSLATVPTEAFF
- | TRBD1 | TRBJ2-1 | TRBV7-3 | TGTGCCAGCAGCTTAACGGGACAGGGTCCCCTTGAGCAGTTCTTC | CASSLTGQGPLEQFF
- | - | TRBJ2-7 | TRBV11-2 | TGTGCCAGCAGCTTAGTGCTGAGGGCGCGAGAGCAGTACTTC | CASSLVLRAREQYF
- | - | TRBJ1-1 | TRBV6-6 | TGTGCCAGCATTTGGGACGGGGTGGGCACTGAAGCTTTCTTT | CASIWDGVGTEAFF
- | - | TRBJ1-5 | TRBV7-6 | TGTGCCAGCAGCTTAGGGCCATCGGAGTCCCAGCATTTT | CASSLGPSESQHF
- | - | TRBJ2-5 | TRBV29-1 | TGCAGCGTTGTGACAGGGAGGGAGTCGGGAGAGACCCAGTACTTC | CSVVTGRESGETQYF
- | TRBD2 | TRBJ2-3 | TRBV30 | TGTGCCTGGAGTGGACTAGCGGGGACAGATACGCAGTATTTT | CAWSGLAGTDTQYF
- | - | TRBJ1-1 | TRBV6-5 | TGTGCCAGCAGTCCCCATGGGAGACCTCAAGCTTTCTTT | CASSPHGRPQAFF
few | - | TRBJ2-3 | TRBV7-2 | TGTGCCAGCAGCTCAAAAAAGGGTTCTAGCACAGATACGCAGTATTTT | CASSSKKGSSTDTQYF
- | - | TRBJ1-5 | TRBV7-9 | TGTGCCAGCAGCTCCGGACTCGGCCAGCATTTT | CASSSGLGQHF
- | TRBD2 | TRBJ2-1 | TRBV27 | TGTGCCAGCAGTCCCGGACTAGCGGGAGGTTGGTACAATGAGCAGTTCTTC | CASSPGLAGGWYNEQFF
once | TRBD2 | TRBJ2-5 | TRBV19 | TGTGCCAGTAGTATTAGCGGGGGGGCTTTCCAAGAGACCCAGTACTTC | CASSISGGAFQETQYF
- | TRBD1 | TRBJ1-2 | TRBV18 | TGTGCCAGCTCACCACCCGGGACAGGGACGATCCCTAACTATGGCTACACCTTC | CASSPPGTGTIPNYGYTF
- | - | TRBJ2-3 | TRBV7-3 | TGTGCCAGCAGCTTAGGGAGGAAGGATACGCAGTATTTT | CASSLGRKDTQYF
- | - | TRBJ1-1 | TRBV5-4 | TGTGCCAGCAGCTTGGGACGCGGGGAGGGGAACACTGAAGCTTTCTTT | CASSLGRGEGNTEAFF
- | TRBD1 | TRBJ1-2 | TRBV14 | TGTGCCAGCAGCCTGACGACAGGGCGCTATGGCTACACCTTC | CASSLTTGRYGYTF
- | TRBD1 | TRBJ1-2 | TRBV5-1 | TGCGCCAGCAGCGAGGGGGCGCCTGGCTACACCTTC | CASSEGAPGYTF
- | - | TRBJ1-1 | TRBV6-1 | TGTGCCACCAGCCGGGACTTAGGGGGTGAAGCTTTCTTT | CATSRDLGGEAFF
- | - | TRBJ1-6 | TRBV19 | TGTGCCAGTAGAACAGGGTATGATTCACCCCTCCACTTT | CASRTGYDSPLHF
- | - | TRBJ1-1 | TRBV6-5 | TGTGCCAGCAGAAATGCGGGACTTTTGAACACTGAAGCTTTCTTT | CASRNAGLLNTEAFF
- | - | TRBJ1-3 | TRBV7-9 | TGTGCCAGCAGCCCCTTTACAGGGAGTGGAAACACCATATATTTT | CASSPFTGSGNTIYF
- | - | TRBJ1-5 | TRBV5-8 | TGTGCCAGCAGCTTGCCGTGGGGCCTTGGGGGCAATCAGCCCCAGCATTTT | CASSLPWGLGGNQPQHF
- | - | TRBJ1-1 | TRBV10-3 | TGTGCCATCAGTGCATGGGGTGGGATGGTGGGCACTGAAGCTTTCTTT | CAISAWGGMVGTEAFF
- | - | TRBJ1-5 | TRBV7-6 | TGTGCCAGCAGCTTAGTCGCGGGTAGCGCAGGGCAGCCCCAGCATTTT | CASSLVAGSAGQPQHF
- | - | TRBJ2-1 | TRBV7-6 | TGTGCCAGCAGCTTAGATACAGGGACACAAGATGAGCAGTTCTTC | CASSLDTGTQDEQFF
- | - | TRBJ1-4 | TRBV6-5 | TGTGCCAGCAGTTACGGAAGAACGACTAATGAAAAACTGTTTTTT | CASSYGRTTNEKLFF
- | - | TRBJ2-7 | TRBV11-2 | TGTGCCAGCAGCTTGGCCCTAACCTCCTACGAGCAGTACTTC | CASSLALTSYEQYF
- | - | TRBJ2-1 | TRBV6-6 | TGTGCCACCTTAAAAGGGACAAGAAACAATGAGCAGTTCTTC | CATLKGTRNNEQFF
- | TRBD1 | TRBJ1-5 | TRBV11-2 | TGTGCCAGCAGCTTAGATCGGACAGGGGGGCAGCCCCAGCATTTT | CASSLDRTGGQPQHF
- | - | TRBJ1-1 | TRBV29-1 | TGCAGCGTTGCCCGTAAGCGGGAGACTGAAGCTTTCTTT | CSVARKRETEAFF
- | - | TRBJ2-5 | TRBV27 | TGTGCCAGCAGTTTAGGGTCTTCAGAGACCCAGTACTTC | CASSLGSSETQYF
- | - | TRBJ2-5 | TRBV19 | TGTGCCAGTAAGGGGCAGGGGTGGGAGACCCAGTACTTC | CASKGQGWETQYF
- | TRBD2 | TRBJ2-1 | TRBV19 | TGTGCCAGTAGTATAGTCGGGGGGGCTAGCGAGTCAATCGAGCAGTTCTTC | CASSIVGGASESIEQFF
- | - | TRBJ2-2 | TRBV6-1 | TGTGCCAGCAAACGGAGGACCACCGGGGAGCTGTTTTTT | CASKRRTTGELFF